This T cell receptor (beta chain) was captured by sequencing in a study of PD-L1 blockade in urothelial cancer. Whole-study context: Every 3 weeks, patients received intravenous atezolizumab 1,200 mg, beginning 2014. Investigators checked blood 3 weeks (second dose) and 6 weeks after treatment start.

This table comes from immunoSEQ multiplex PCR, and its TCRdb copy is limited to in-frame clones, with some not included. The sample lists about 23,000 clones, 90% to 95% occurring once. In the case of this clone: What it binds is unknown.

CDR1 is ENHRY and CDR2 is SYGVKD in the germline V gene. The CDR3 covers 13 residues. Losses at the gene ends were 11 bases for V and 4 bases for J; bases not matched to a gene: 11. Study-wide points: Tumor-associated clones in the blood of durable-benefit patients grew more at 3 weeks.

The time point was: peripheral blood 6 weeks after treatment start. The diagnosis in patients was locally advanced or metastatic urothelial carcinoma. J is TRBJ2-7 and V is TRBV10-3; 7 bases are shared with TRBD1. The material sequenced was PBMCs, taken around atezolizumab (anti-PD-L1) treatment. The clonotype comes from a woman aged 55-69 years with urothelial cancer. Here the CDR3 reads CASTPRDSYEQYF. The CDR3, as DNA: TGTGCCTCAACACCCCGGGACAGTTACGAGCAGTACTTC.